Sequencing of this TCR beta chain was carried out in a study of cytomegalovirus exposure and HLA in healthy donors. Study at large: Falling in the Caucasian-associated ancestry cluster were roughly 86% of under 450 genotyped donors.

The CDR3 consists of 12 residues. Germline V gene sequence: CDR1 MNHEY, CDR2 SVGAGI. Trimming cost V 6 bases and J 5 bases, with 11 bases left between them. PCR was performed using 60 Vbeta and 13 Jbeta primers. Clones were sequenced by immunoSEQ multiplex PCR, and TCRdb holds only the in-frame ones, with some missing. The sample holds 70,000 or so clones, 70% to 90% seen once. A note on this clone: Antigen unknown.

Study observations and caveats: It was taken for granted in presence/absence analyses that sequencing depth across donors was roughly uniform. As immune exposure information, only CMV serostatus was available.

The rearrangement joins TRBV6-5 to TRBJ2-7, with a tentative D call TRBD1 (6 bases). The clonotype was recovered from a woman in her 30s in good health and CMV-seronegative. Sequenced input: PBMCs. This chain's CDR3 is CASSRGSDEQYF. The CDR3 nucleotides read TGTGCCAGCAGCAGGGGTTCCGACGAGCAGTACTTC.